This TCR beta chain was sequenced in a study of blood T cell repertoires in COVID-19. Repertoires were generated with immunoSEQ multiplex PCR, while TCRdb's copy carries only in-frame clones and drops some. The table has 150,000 or so clones, approximately 95% seen once. This CDR3 spans 17 amino acids. V lost 0 bases to trimming and J lost 5 bases, with 19 bases between them. Germline CDR1 LNHNV, CDR2 YYDKDF (reference sequence). The TCR originated in a woman aged 45-65 years with acute or convalescent COVID-19. Sequencing was carried out using peripheral blood. The rearrangement uses TRBV15 and TRBJ1-2, with no clear D. The CDR3 reads CATSRDIWTTGWYGYTF. CDR3 nucleotide sequence: TGTGCCACCAGCAGAGATATTTGGACCACGGGGTGGTATGGCTACACCTTC.